This T cell receptor (beta chain) derives from a study of shared clonotypes between healthy human individuals (TCRdb year 2020). A note on the overall study: Two women and three men aged 18 to 49 years were included in the cohort. For each donor, CD4 naive and CD4 memory were each given three plates, CD8 naive was given two plates, and CD8 memory was given one plate. To estimate repertoire size and how much clonotypes are shared between individuals, the study performed deep sequencing of blood TCR repertoires from roughly five healthy adults. To increase sequencing depth and limit assay-specific biases, different laboratories used diverse techniques to prepare libraries and sequence TCR repertoires. Per donor, leukapheresis produced somewhere between about 0.9 and 9.5 billion PBMCs.

The donors were healthy, HIV-negative adults with no recently reported acute infections or vaccinations. All donors were Caucasian adults living in Nashville, Tennessee, USA. Magnetic negative selection was used to enrich CD4+ T cells, after which naive cells were positively selected on CD45RA and the negative fraction became the memory subset. Blood was collected by leukapheresis, and PBMCs were isolated by Ficoll-Histopaque density gradient centrifugation and then cryopreserved in liquid nitrogen vapor phase. Analytical flow cytometry was used to check the purity and quantity of every magnetically sorted T cell population. From each sorted fraction, genomic DNA was isolated and quantified by UV absorbance on a Nanodrop 2000c. As to this clone: Its cognate antigen has yet to be identified. The input lacks base qualities; no much larger clone sits a single base away.

On the study overall, not on this receptor specifically: Rarefaction of sorted-subset datasets indicated incomplete sequencing despite the large sequencing depth. Pairwise subsampling indicated that sequencing depth was expected to affect the degree of clonotype sharing among donors. Larger estimated clonotype richness was generally found for naive subsets than for memory subsets. When a few donors were compared, the shared fraction of clonotypes was about 5% for naive CD4, 3.5% for naive CD8, roughly 2.5% for memory CD4, and 0.3% to 0.5% for memory CD8. The small number of donors limited the genetic and exposure-history diversity represented. Only blood was sampled, and tissue TCR repertoires likely differ from those in blood. Compared with non-shared clonotypes, the clonotypes found in all four sorted-subset donors had higher generation probabilities.

Using the deep immunoSEQ assay, multiplex PCR amplified TCR CDR3 regions from genomic DNA. For each cell subset, the extracted genomic DNA was distributed evenly across all wells of several immunoSEQ 96-well plates, and each plate served as one replicate. For sorted subsets, around 0.2 ug genomic DNA, equal to tens of thousands of T cell genomes, was loaded into each replicate PCR. Purified libraries were quantified with a Qubit 3.0 fluorometer, sized on a Bioanalyzer 2100, and re-quantified with the KAPA Library Quantification kit. Each immunoSEQ 96-well plate was sequenced on its own single-read 150-cycle Illumina NextSeq 550 flow cell. The study's own analysis went as follows. Because only junctional sequences without quality scores were contained in the immunoSEQ output, filtering matching that applied to full-length reads could not be performed. To assign V/J genes and CDR3, sequences were annotated against IMGT germline references using PyIR, a Python wrapper for IgBLAST v1.9. Any read was removed if the V/J assignment was weak (E-value above 1e-6), the CDR3 was missing, or the read contained stop codons, out-of-frame junctions, or ambiguous translated residues. V3J clonotypes were defined as sequences sharing the same inferred V gene, J gene, and CDR3 amino acid sequence. Percentage overlap between repertoires was computed as shared unique clonotypes divided by the size of the smaller repertoire. Richness of each repertoire was evaluated using RTK rarefaction, the Chao1 estimator, and Recon v2.1 estimates of unobserved clonotypes. For all TCRbeta clonotypes obtained by the gDNA method from a few donors, generation probabilities were computed with OLGA. In TCRdb, the immuneACCESS table is reduced to in-frame sequences with V and J assigned. These tables do not hold every clone; where another copy was compared, an unresolved V gene accounts for under half, and the others remain unexplained. Clone size and the V and J calls come from that table; the DNA yielded D and trimming. In this sample the table shows 2 million to 2.5 million clones, roughly 90% of which occur a single time. The top ten clones comprise about 0.41% of the sample.

The germline V and J ends show losses of 5 bases and 7 bases respectively, and no gene match explains 4 bases of the junction. Its CDR3 holds 14 amino acids, cysteine through phenylalanine. Solely the CDR3 DNA is kept, with 42 bases framed from the first base. The germline V gene gives CDR1 as SGHTA and CDR2 as FQGTGA. The V and J segments used are TRBV7-3 and TRBJ2-1, with 11 middle bases fitting TRBD2. Material: naive CD4+ T cells from PBMCs. Interpreted using the paper, the cell subset or site label stands for: CD45RA+ positively selected. The sequence derives from a young man in good health. Some clones in this sample may be carry-over from other donors' samples. CDR3 reads: CASSRLAGQNEQFF. The nucleotide sequence is given as TGTGCCAGCAGCAGACTAGCGGGACAAAATGAGCAGTTCTTC.